The next 10 T cell receptor beta chains were all read from a single sample in a study of read filtering for tumor transcriptome and immune sequencing. From roughly 390 ng of RNA, a library with molecular barcoded alpha/delta and beta/gamma adaptors was made. MiXCR was run by TCRdb on the reads, yielding one entry per CDR3 protein. Of more than 35,000 distinct CDR3 sequences in the sample, approximately 15% were seen once. The sequencing sample was made of a population of CD138-negative cells sorted from bone marrow. These receptors originate from a donor at least 40 years old with multiple myeloma.

The chain links TRBV28 to TRBJ2-1, with a weak D call TRBD2 (6 bases). The CDR3 covers 12 residues. V lost 8 bases and J 4 bases, leaving 9 bases between the germline ends. Germline V gene sequence: CDR1 MDHEN, CDR2 SYDVKM. The CDR3 is CASRAGYNEQFF. The CDR3 DNA reads as TGTGCCAGCCGGGCGGGGTACAATGAGCAGTTCTTC. Using reference TRBV28 and TRBJ2-1 for the parts outside the CDR3, the full variable domain is DVKVTQSSRYLVKRTGEKVFLECVQDMDHENMFWYRQDPGLGLRLIYFSYDVKMKEKGDIPEGYSVSREKKERFSLILESASTNQTSMYLCASRAGYNEQFFGPGTRLTVL.

This clonotype was seen many times. The junction departs from germline at one end; a sequencing error may be responsible. The J gene is TRBJ1-1, the V gene TRBV5-1; a weak D match, TRBD1 (6 bases). The CDR3 is 14 residues long. Looked up from germline, CDR1 is SGHRS and CDR2 is YFSETQ. The CDR3 loop is CASSFPTRQDQPTF. CDR3 DNA sequence: TGCGCCAGCAGCTTTCCAACTCGACAGGATCAACCTACTTTT.

This clonotype was seen at least ten times. The V and J genes are TRBV7-3 and TRBJ2-7, with a possible D match to TRBD1 (6 bases). Per the germline V gene, CDR1 is SGHTA and CDR2 is FQGTGA. Trimming shortened V by 5 bases and J by 5 bases, and 13 bases separated the two germline ends. This CDR3 region has 13 residues. The chain's CDR3 is CASSQTGRDEQYF. CDR3 DNA: TGTGCCAGCAGCCAAACAGGGCGCGACGAGCAGTACTTC.

This clonotype has only a few counts. A read error is possible here, since a much larger clone lies one base away. The rearrangement joins TRBV11-3 to TRBJ2-3; perhaps TRBD1 as D (5 bases). Germline lookup yields CDR1 SGHNT and CDR2 YENEEA. The CDR3 is made up of 15 amino acids. The CDR3 loop reads CASSLETRPTDMQYF. In DNA, the CDR3 is TGTGCCAGCAGCTTAGAGACACGGCCGACAGATATGCAGTATTTT.

Note on this clonotype: A far larger clone is only one base removed, so a read error is likely. The genes are TRBV6-5 and TRBJ2-3, with 8 bases matching TRBD2. Germline CDR1 MNHEY, CDR2 SVGAGI. This CDR3 has 15 amino acids. V shed 6 bases and J 7 bases; nucleotides not matched to a gene: 12. The CDR3: CASRTSSGETNTQYF. As DNA, the CDR3 is TGTGCCAGCAGGACGAGTAGCGGGGAGACAAATACGCAGTATTTT.

Ten or more counts support this clonotype. The chain employs TRBV27 and TRBJ1-1; D not resolved. The V end lost 6 bases, the J end lost 1 base, and 9 bases lay between the germline ends. CDR1 is MNHEY and CDR2 is SMNVEV in the germline V gene (reference sequence). The CDR3 loop spans 13 amino acids. CDR3 in DNA: TGTGCCAGCAGCGACTGGGGGAACACTGAAGCTTTCTTT. Translated, it gives CASSDWGNTEAFF.

This clonotype was recorded at least ten times. The chain links TRBV2 to TRBJ1-4; no reliable D call. This CDR3 comprises 15 residues. Germline V gene lookup returns CDR1 SNHLY and CDR2 FYNNEI. V lost 6 bases, J lost 5 bases, and 16 bases lay in between. This CDR3 is CASSVAGRLNEKLFF. As DNA, the CDR3 is TGTGCCAGCAGCGTCGCCGGAAGGTTAAATGAAAAACTGTTTTTT.

This clonotype occurred a few times. The chain is built from TRBV19 and TRBJ2-2, with 8 bases fitting TRBD2. With V trimmed by 5 bases and J by 6 bases, 5 bases remained unmatched. Germline loops: CDR1 LNHDA, CDR2 SQIVND (reference sequence). The CDR3 length is 14 residues. Written as DNA, the CDR3 is TGTGCCAGTAGTGGACTAGCAGGGGCCGGGGAGCTGTTTTTT. It is translated as CASSGLAGAGELFF.

In its sample, this clonotype was seen many times. This chain connects TRBV20-1 to TRBJ2-1; no firm D call. Deletions cut 5 bases from V and 6 bases from J, with 5 bases between. The CDR3 sequence is 10 residues long. Per the germline V gene, CDR1 is DFQATT and CDR2 is SNEGSKA (reference sequence). CDR3 DNA sequence: TGCAGTGCTCTTGTCAATGAGCAGTTCTTC. Translation: CSALVNEQFF.

At least ten counts were recorded for this clonotype. The junction differs from germline at one of its ends, possibly a read error. The chain carries TRBV7-7 and TRBJ2-1; 11 bases match TRBD1. The CDR3 covers 15 residues. The germline gives CDR1 SSHAT, CDR2 FNYEAQ (reference sequence). For the CDR3, the DNA is TGTGCTAGCAGCTTAGGGACAGGGGGGTTCGATGAGCAGTTCTTC. It translates to CASSLGTGGFDEQFF.